This section outlines one T cell receptor beta chain sequence together with its context. This specimen belongs to a study of T cell changes during pregnancy in multiple sclerosis. Trimming removed 1 base from V and 0 bases from J, with 4 bases in between. CDR3 length: 12 residues. Germline CDR1 GTSNPN, CDR2 SVGIG (reference sequence). Sequencing used immunoSEQ multiplex PCR; TCRdb keeps in-frame clones, though not all of them. Here the sample spans 75,000 to 100,000 clones, 85% to 95% being singletons. The sequencing used peripheral blood, collected after pregnancy. The chain couples TRBV30 to TRBJ2-7; no clear D. The TCR was taken from a female donor with multiple sclerosis, enrolled in a pregnancy study. The CDR3 region is CAWSDSSYEQYF. The CDR3 nucleotides read TGTGCCTGGAGTGACAGCTCCTACGAGCAGTACTTC.